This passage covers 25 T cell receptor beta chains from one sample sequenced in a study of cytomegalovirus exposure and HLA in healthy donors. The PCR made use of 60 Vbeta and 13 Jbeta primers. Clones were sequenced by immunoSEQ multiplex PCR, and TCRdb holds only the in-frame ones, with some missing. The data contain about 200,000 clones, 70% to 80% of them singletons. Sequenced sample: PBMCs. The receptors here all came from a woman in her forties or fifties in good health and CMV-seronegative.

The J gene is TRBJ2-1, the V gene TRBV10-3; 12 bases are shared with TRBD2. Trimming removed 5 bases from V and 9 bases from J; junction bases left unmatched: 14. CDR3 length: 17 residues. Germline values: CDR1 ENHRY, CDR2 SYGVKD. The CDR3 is CAISYATGPSGGGEQFF. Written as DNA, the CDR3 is TGTGCCATCAGTTATGCTACAGGGCCTAGCGGGGGGGGTGAGCAGTTCTTC.

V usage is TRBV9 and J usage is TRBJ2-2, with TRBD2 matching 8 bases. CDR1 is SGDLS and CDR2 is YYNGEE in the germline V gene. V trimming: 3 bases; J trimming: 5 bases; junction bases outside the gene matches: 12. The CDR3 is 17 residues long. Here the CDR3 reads CASSGRISGTSTGELFF. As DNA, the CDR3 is TGTGCCAGCAGCGGACGGATTAGCGGGACTTCAACCGGGGAGCTGTTTTTT.

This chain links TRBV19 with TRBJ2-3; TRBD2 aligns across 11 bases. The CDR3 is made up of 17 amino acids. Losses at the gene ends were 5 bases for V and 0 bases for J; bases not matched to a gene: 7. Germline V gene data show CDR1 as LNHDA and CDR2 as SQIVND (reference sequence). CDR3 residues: CASSPQLAGVSTDTQYF. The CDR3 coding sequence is TGTGCCAGTAGTCCTCAACTAGCGGGGGTTAGCACAGATACGCAGTATTTT.

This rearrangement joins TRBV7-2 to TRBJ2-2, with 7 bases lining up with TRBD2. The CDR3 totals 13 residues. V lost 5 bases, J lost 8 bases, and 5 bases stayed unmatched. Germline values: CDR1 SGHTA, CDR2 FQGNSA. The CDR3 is CASSVDGRGELFF. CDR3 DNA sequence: TGTGCCAGCAGCGTTGACGGGAGGGGGGAGCTGTTTTTT.

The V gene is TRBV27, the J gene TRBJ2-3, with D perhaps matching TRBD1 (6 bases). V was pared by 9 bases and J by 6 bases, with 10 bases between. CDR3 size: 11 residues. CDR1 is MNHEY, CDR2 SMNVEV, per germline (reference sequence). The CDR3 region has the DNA TGTGCCAGTCATACAGGGGATACGCAGTATTTT. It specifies CASHTGDTQYF.

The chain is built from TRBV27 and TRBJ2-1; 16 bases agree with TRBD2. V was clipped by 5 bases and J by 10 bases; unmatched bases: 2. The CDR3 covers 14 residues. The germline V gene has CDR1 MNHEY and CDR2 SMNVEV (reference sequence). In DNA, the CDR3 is TGTGCCAGCAGTGCGGGACTAGCGGGAGGGGAGCAGTTCTTC. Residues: CASSAGLAGGEQFF.

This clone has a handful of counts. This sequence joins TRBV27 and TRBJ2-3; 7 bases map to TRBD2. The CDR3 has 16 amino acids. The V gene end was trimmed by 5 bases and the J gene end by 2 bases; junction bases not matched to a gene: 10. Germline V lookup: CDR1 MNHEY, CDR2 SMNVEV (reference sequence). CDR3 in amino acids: CASSLTSGGVTDTQYF. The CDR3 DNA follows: TGTGCCAGCAGTCTCACCTCGGGAGGAGTCACAGATACGCAGTATTTT.

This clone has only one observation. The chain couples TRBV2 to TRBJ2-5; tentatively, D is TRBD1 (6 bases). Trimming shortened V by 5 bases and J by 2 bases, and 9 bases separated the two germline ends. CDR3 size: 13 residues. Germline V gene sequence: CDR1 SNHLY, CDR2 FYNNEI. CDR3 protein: CASSSDRQETQYF. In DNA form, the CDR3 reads TGTGCCAGCAGTTCCGACAGGCAAGAGACCCAGTACTTC.

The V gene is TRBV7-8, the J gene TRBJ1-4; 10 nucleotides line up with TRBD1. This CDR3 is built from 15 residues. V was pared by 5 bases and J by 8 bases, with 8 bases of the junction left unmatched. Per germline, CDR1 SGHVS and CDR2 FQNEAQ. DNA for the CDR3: TGTGCCAGCAGCCCCGGACAGGGGGTTGGCGAAAAACTGTTTTTT. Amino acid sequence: CASSPGQGVGEKLFF.

The CDR3 bases are TGTGCCAGCAGCTCTAACTACGAGCAGTACTTC. Its translation is CASSSNYEQYF. This chain links TRBV7-9 with TRBJ2-7; D is ambiguous. The germline V gene encodes CDR1 SEHNR and CDR2 FQNEAQ (reference sequence). This CDR3 contains 11 residues. Trimming left V 4 bases short and J 3 bases short, with 4 bases between.

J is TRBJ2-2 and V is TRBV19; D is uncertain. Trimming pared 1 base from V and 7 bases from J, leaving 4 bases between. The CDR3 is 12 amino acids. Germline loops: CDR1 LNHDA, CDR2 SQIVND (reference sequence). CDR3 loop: CASSIVSGELFF. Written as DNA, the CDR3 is TGTGCCAGTAGTATAGTGAGCGGGGAGCTGTTTTTT. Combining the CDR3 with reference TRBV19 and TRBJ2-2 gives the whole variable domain DGGITQSPKYLFRKEGQNVTLSCEQNLNHDAMYWYRQDPGQGLRLIYYSQIVNDFQKGDIAEGYSVSREKKESFPLTVTSAQKNPTAFYLCASSIVSGELFFGEGSRLTVL.

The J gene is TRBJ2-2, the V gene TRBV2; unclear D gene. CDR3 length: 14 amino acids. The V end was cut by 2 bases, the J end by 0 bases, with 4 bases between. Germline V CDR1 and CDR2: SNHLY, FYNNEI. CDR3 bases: TGTGCCAGCAGTGAAAACTCGAACACCGGGGAGCTGTTTTTT. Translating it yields CASSENSNTGELFF.

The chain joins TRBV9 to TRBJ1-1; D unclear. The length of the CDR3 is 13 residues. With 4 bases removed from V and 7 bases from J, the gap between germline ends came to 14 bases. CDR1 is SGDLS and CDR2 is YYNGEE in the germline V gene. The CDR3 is CASSSNPESEAFF. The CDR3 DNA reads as TGTGCCAGCAGCTCTAACCCTGAAAGTGAAGCTTTCTTT.

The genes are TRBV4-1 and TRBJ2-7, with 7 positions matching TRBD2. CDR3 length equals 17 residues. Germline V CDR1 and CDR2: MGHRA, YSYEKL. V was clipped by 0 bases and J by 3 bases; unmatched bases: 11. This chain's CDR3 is CASSQDLASGAFYEQYF. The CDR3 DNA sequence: TGCGCCAGCAGCCAAGATTTGGCTAGCGGAGCCTTCTACGAGCAGTACTTC.

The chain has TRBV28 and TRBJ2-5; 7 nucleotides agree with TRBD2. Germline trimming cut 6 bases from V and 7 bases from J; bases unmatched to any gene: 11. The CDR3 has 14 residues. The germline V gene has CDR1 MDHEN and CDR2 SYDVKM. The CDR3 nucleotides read TGTGCCAGCAGCCCCCGGGGGGAGGCCGGGACCCAGTACTTC. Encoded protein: CASSPRGEAGTQYF.

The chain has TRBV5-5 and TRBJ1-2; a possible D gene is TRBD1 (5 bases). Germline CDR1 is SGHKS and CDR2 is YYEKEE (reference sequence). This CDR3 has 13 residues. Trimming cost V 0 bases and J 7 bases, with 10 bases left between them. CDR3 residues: CASSLVSGFGYTF. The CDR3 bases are TGTGCCAGCAGCTTGGTATCAGGGTTTGGCTACACCTTC.

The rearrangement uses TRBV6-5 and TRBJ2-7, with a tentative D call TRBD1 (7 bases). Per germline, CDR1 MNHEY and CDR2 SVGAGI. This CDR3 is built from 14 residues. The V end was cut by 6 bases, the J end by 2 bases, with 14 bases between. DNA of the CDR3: TGTGCCAGCAGCCAGGGGGGCCTTACCTACGAGCAGTACTTC. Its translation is CASSQGGLTYEQYF.

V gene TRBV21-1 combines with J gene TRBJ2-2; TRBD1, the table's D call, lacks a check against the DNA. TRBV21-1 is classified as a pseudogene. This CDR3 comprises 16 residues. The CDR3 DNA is TGTGCCAGCAGCAAAACGAAAGGGGCGCGCACCGGGGAGCTGTTTTTT. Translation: CASSKTKGARTGELFF.

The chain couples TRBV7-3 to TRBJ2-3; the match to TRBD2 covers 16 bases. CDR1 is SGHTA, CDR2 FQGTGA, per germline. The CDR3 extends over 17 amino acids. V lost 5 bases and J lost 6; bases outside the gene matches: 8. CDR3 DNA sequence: TGTGCCAGCAGCGTCACGGGACTAGCGGGGGGGCAGGATACGCAGTATTTT. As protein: CASSVTGLAGGQDTQYF.

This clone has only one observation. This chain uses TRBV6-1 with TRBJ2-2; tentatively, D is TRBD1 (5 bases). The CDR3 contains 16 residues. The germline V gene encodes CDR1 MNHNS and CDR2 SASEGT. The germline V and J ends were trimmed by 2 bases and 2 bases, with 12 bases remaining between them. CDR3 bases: TGTGCCAGCAGTGAACGCGCAGGGTTTAACACCGGGGAGCTGTTTTTT. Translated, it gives CASSERAGFNTGELFF.

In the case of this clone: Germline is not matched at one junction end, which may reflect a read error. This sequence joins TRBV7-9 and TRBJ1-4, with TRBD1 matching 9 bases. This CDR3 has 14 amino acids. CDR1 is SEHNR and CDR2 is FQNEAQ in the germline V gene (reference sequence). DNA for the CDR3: TGTTCCAGCAGCCCGGGACAGGGTAATGAAAAACTGTTTTTT. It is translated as CSSSPGQGNEKLFF.

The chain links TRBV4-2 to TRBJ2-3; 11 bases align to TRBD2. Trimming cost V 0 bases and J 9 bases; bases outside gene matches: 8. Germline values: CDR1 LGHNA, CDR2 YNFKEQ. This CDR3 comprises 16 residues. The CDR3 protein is CASSQDLAGGQSTQYF. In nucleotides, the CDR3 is TGTGCCAGCAGCCAAGACTTAGCGGGAGGGCAAAGCACGCAGTATTTT.

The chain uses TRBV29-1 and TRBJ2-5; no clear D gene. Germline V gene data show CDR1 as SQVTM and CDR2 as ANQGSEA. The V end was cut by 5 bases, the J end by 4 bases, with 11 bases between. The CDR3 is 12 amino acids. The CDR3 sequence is CSVQNLLETQYF. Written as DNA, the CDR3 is TGCAGCGTTCAAAACTTGTTAGAGACCCAGTACTTC.

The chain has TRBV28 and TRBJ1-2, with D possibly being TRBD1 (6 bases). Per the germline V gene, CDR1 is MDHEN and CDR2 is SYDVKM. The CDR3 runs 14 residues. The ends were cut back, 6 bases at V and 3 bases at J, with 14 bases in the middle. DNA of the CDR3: TGTGCCAGCAGACCTCAGGGGACGGACTATGGCTACACCTTC. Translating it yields CASRPQGTDYGYTF.

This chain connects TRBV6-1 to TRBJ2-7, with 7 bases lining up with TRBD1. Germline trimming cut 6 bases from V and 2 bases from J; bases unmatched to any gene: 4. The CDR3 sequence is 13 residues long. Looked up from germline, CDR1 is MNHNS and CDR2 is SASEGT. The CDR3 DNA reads TGTGCCAGCAGAACCGGGACAGCCTACGAGCAGTACTTC. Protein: CASRTGTAYEQYF.